The clone carrying this T cell receptor beta chain turned up a few times. Its antigen remains unidentified. The germline V gene encodes CDR1 SGHKS and CDR2 YYEKEE (reference sequence). With 3 bases removed from V and 2 bases from J, the gap between germline ends came to 9 bases. The CDR3 covers 15 residues. Fresh peripheral blood, under 11 ml, yielded the PBMCs. Amplification targeted TCR beta CDR3 regions from RNA transcripts. A set of HTBI primers served as the primers for a first-round RT-PCR of the TCR CDR3. In TCRdb, the multiplex PCR reads were re-called with MiXCR into one record per CDR3 protein. Counted here are about 210,000 distinct CDR3 sequences, 15% to 20% occurring once; the ten biggest clones make up approximately 46%. The sample belongs to a study of T cells in Graves' hyperthyroidism and ophthalmopathy. Study conclusions and caveats: Ophthalmopathy and stable hyperthyroidism were separated by a 13 V-J model.

The receptor was isolated from a man in his fifties with Graves' hyperthyroidism. Sequencing used blood. The genes are TRBV5-5 and TRBJ2-6; the D gene is possibly TRBD1 (6 bases). The CDR3 loop reads CASSWTVTGANVLTF. CDR3 DNA sequence: TGTGCCAGCAGCTGGACAGTCACTGGGGCCAACGTCCTGACTTTC.